The 23 T cell receptor beta chains below all came from one sample that was sequenced in a study of OX40 agonist ivuxolimab in advanced cancers. Profiled with immunoSEQ multiplex PCR; TCRdb holds only in-frame clones, not every one. The repertoire holds 13,000 to 15,000 clones, with 75% to 95% as singletons. The input for sequencing was CD4+ or CD8+ T cells sorted from blood, taken in a trial of the OX40 agonist ivuxolimab. The receptors shown here come from an adult with an advanced solid tumor such as melanoma, head and neck, liver or kidney cancer.

V and J are TRBV19 and TRBJ1-5; D unresolved. Germline V lookup: CDR1 LNHDA, CDR2 SQIVND (reference sequence). The CDR3 totals 15 residues. Trimming shortened V by 5 bases and J by 2 bases, and 13 bases separated the two germline ends. CDR3 sequence (DNA): TGTGCCAGTAGTCCTTCGGACGCGGGCAATCAGCCCCAGCATTTT. This sequence encodes CASSPSDAGNQPQHF. The entire variable domain, with the rest obtained from reference TRBV19 and TRBJ1-5, is as follows: DGGITQSPKYLFRKEGQNVTLSCEQNLNHDAMYWYRQDPGQGLRLIYYSQIVNDFQKGDIAEGYSVSREKKESFPLTVTSAQKNPTAFYLCASSPSDAGNQPQHFGDGTRLSIL.

This chain uses TRBV15 with TRBJ2-7; TRBD1 matches 10 bases. Germline V gene sequence: CDR1 LNHNV, CDR2 YYDKDF (reference sequence). With 0 bases clipped from V and 3 bases from J, the junction kept 8 bases outside the gene matches. The CDR3 is made up of 17 amino acids. CDR3 in DNA: TGTGCCACCAGCAGAGACAGGTTAGGGACAGGGGACTACGAGCAGTACTTC. This encodes CATSRDRLGTGDYEQYF.

CDR3 amino acids: CASSLAPGANTEAFF. The CDR3 nucleotides read TGTGCCAGCAGCTTGGCCCCAGGGGCGAACACTGAAGCTTTCTTT. This chain links TRBV5-4 with TRBJ1-1, with a weak D call TRBD1 (6 bases). This CDR3 is 15 amino acids long. The V gene's germline CDR1 is SGHNT and CDR2 YYREEE (reference sequence). V lost 0 bases, J lost 1 base, and 10 bases lay in between.

This clone ranks as medium-sized. V is TRBV29-1 and J is TRBJ2-1, with no clear D. Germline assignment: CDR1 SQVTM and CDR2 ANQGSEA. Trimming removed 8 bases at V and 2 bases at J, with 13 bases between. The CDR3 covers 13 residues. The CDR3 nucleotides read TGCAGCCCCCGACTGTACGCCTACAATGAGCAGTTCTTC. Translated: CSPRLYAYNEQFF.

This clone occurred a few times. The chain has TRBV10-1 and TRBJ2-1; a weak D match, TRBD1 (5 bases). Germline V lookup: CDR1 WNHNN, CDR2 SYGVQD (reference sequence). This CDR3 spans 12 amino acids. Trimming pared 8 bases from V and 3 bases from J, leaving 8 bases between. The CDR3 region is CASGANYNEQFF. The CDR3 nucleotides read TGCGCCAGCGGGGCTAACTACAATGAGCAGTTCTTC.

The CDR3 DNA sequence: TGCGCCAGCAGCCAAGAATCTAGTGGATTCTCCGAGCAGTACTTC. It yields the protein CASSQESSGFSEQYF. The rearrangement uses TRBV4-1 and TRBJ2-7; no clear D. The V and J ends lost 0 bases and 6 bases respectively, with 15 bases between them. This CDR3 spans 15 amino acids. Germline V gives CDR1 MGHRA, CDR2 YSYEKL.

The V and J genes are TRBV29-1 and TRBJ2-1; 9 bases line up with TRBD2. The CDR3 is made up of 14 amino acids. The V gene end was trimmed by 2 bases and the J gene end by 6 bases; junction bases not matched to a gene: 5. CDR1 is SQVTM, CDR2 ANQGSEA, per germline. DNA for the CDR3: TGCAGCGTTGAACAGGCGGGAGGGGGCAATGAGCAGTTCTTC. Amino acids: CSVEQAGGGNEQFF.

The V call is TRBV7-9, the J call TRBJ2-1, with 7 nucleotides matching TRBD2. This CDR3 comprises 14 residues. Germline loops: CDR1 SEHNR, CDR2 FQNEAQ (reference sequence). After removal of 2 bases from V and 4 bases from J, the junction contained 2 bases not matched to a gene. CDR3 sequence: CASSLLGLYNEQFF. CDR3 DNA sequence: TGTGCCAGCAGCTTATTGGGACTATACAATGAGCAGTTCTTC.

V usage is TRBV13 and J usage is TRBJ1-5, with 10 positions matching TRBD1. Germline CDR1 and CDR2: PRHDT and FYEKMQ (reference sequence). This CDR3 is 14 amino acids long. With V trimmed by 3 bases and J by 6 bases, 2 bases remained unmatched. In nucleotides, the CDR3 is TGTGCCAGCAGCTTGGGACAGGGGCGTCAGCCCCAGCATTTT. This gives the protein CASSLGQGRQPQHF.

The V and J genes are TRBV7-6 and TRBJ2-3; TRBD2 matches 10 bases. The germline V gene encodes CDR1 SGHVS and CDR2 FNYEAQ. Germline trimming cut 6 bases from V and 5 bases from J; bases unmatched to any gene: 11. The CDR3 loop spans 16 amino acids. The CDR3 sequence: CASSSSITSGKDTQYF. In nucleotides, the CDR3 is TGTGCCAGCAGTTCGTCAATAACTAGCGGGAAAGATACGCAGTATTTT.

The rearrangement joins TRBV4-2 to TRBJ2-2; 9 bases align to TRBD2. Germline V CDR1 and CDR2: LGHNA, YNFKEQ. J lost 3 bases, V lost 4 bases, and 9 bases had no gene match. The CDR3 totals 17 residues. The CDR3 here is CASSPLRVAGDTGELFF. Written as DNA, the CDR3 is TGTGCCAGCAGCCCCCTTAGAGTAGCGGGAGACACCGGGGAGCTGTTTTTT.

The chain uses TRBV19 and TRBJ2-1; TRBD2 might be the D (5 bases). V was pared by 8 bases and J by 0 bases, with 14 bases between. Germline CDR1 LNHDA, CDR2 SQIVND (reference sequence). The CDR3 is 15 residues long. The CDR3 here is CASAPAGYSYNEQFF. In nucleotides, the CDR3 is TGTGCCAGTGCCCCCGCGGGTTACTCCTACAATGAGCAGTTCTTC.

The rearrangement links TRBV4-1 to TRBJ2-1; TRBD2 aligns across 7 bases. The germline V gene encodes CDR1 MGHRA and CDR2 YSYEKL. The V gene end was trimmed by 3 bases and the J gene end by 15 bases; junction bases not matched to a gene: 11. This CDR3 spans 13 amino acids. In nucleotides, the CDR3 is TGCGCCAGCAGCCACCTCACTAGCGCCCGGAGGTTCTTC. As protein: CASSHLTSARRFF.

The rearrangement joins TRBV7-9 to TRBJ2-7; D not resolved. Germline lookup yields CDR1 SEHNR and CDR2 FQNEAQ (reference sequence). This CDR3 contains 12 residues. Trimming removed 6 bases at V and 2 bases at J, with 8 bases between. Here the CDR3 reads CASRGSTYEQYF. CDR3 in DNA: TGTGCCAGCAGGGGGTCGACCTACGAGCAGTACTTC.

The CDR3 DNA follows: TGTGCCAGCAGCTTAGAACCCGCGCGTTGGGTCGATGAGCAGTTCTTC. Protein: CASSLEPARWVDEQFF. The J gene is TRBJ2-1, the V gene TRBV7-8; D is unclear. The CDR3 contains 16 residues. With 1 base removed from V and 8 bases from J, the gap between germline ends came to 18 bases. Germline V gives CDR1 SGHVS, CDR2 FQNEAQ.

The chain uses TRBV15 and TRBJ2-7; 10 bases map to TRBD2. The CDR3 is 16 residues long. Germline V gene lookup returns CDR1 LNHNV and CDR2 YYDKDF (reference sequence). Trimming took 4 bases from V and 0 from J; bases not matched to a gene: 6. Written as DNA, the CDR3 is TGTGCCACCAGCACGAGACTAGCGGGCCTCTCCTACGAGCAGTACTTC. Its protein product is CATSTRLAGLSYEQYF.

The rearrangement joins TRBV5-1 to TRBJ1-2; D not certain. Trimming cost V 1 base and J 8 bases, with 9 bases left between them. This CDR3 comprises 12 residues. CDR1 is SGHRS and CDR2 is YFSETQ in the germline V gene. CDR3 DNA: TGCGCCAGCAGCTTGATAGGCCAAGGCTACACCTTC. Protein product: CASSLIGQGYTF. Full variable domain (missing parts from reference TRBV5-1 and TRBJ1-2): KAGVTQTPRYLIKTRGQQVTLSCSPISGHRSVSWYQQTPGQGLQFLFEYFSETQRNKGNFPGRFSGRQFSNSRSEMNVSTLELGDSALYLCASSLIGQGYTFGSGTRLTVV.

This CDR3 is CASSIRGTEQFF. The CDR3, as DNA: TGTGCCAGTAGTATACGGGGAACTGAGCAGTTCTTC. The chain couples TRBV19 to TRBJ2-1; D is perhaps TRBD2 (5 bases). Trimming cost V 2 bases and J 9 bases, with 8 bases left between them. This CDR3 region has 12 residues. The germline V gene encodes CDR1 LNHDA and CDR2 SQIVND (reference sequence).

The CDR3 region is CASRLGLGTEAFF. In DNA form, the CDR3 reads TGTGCCTCCCGACTGGGGCTTGGCACTGAAGCTTTCTTT. This sequence joins TRBV10-3 and TRBJ1-1; possible D gene TRBD1, 5 bases. Germline values: CDR1 ENHRY, CDR2 SYGVKD. V was trimmed by 11 bases and J by 4 bases, leaving 17 bases between them. This CDR3 is built from 13 residues.

The rearrangement uses TRBV7-8 and TRBJ1-3; D uncertain. CDR3 size: 14 residues. Trimming left V 4 bases short and J 0 bases short, with 7 bases between. CDR1 and CDR2 (germline): SGHVS, FQNEAQ. CDR3 loop: CASSSGTSGNTIYF. As DNA, the CDR3 is TGTGCCAGCAGCTCAGGCACCTCTGGAAACACCATATATTTT.

The chain recombines TRBV7-9 with TRBJ2-5; possibly TRBD2 for D (6 bases). Trimming shortened V by 8 bases and J by 7 bases, and 14 bases separated the two germline ends. The CDR3 consists of 12 residues. Germline V lookup: CDR1 SEHNR, CDR2 FQNEAQ (reference sequence). The CDR3 region is CASLTSGVTQYF. In DNA form, the CDR3 reads TGTGCCAGCCTAACGTCGGGGGTGACCCAGTACTTC.

The chain recombines TRBV6-5 with TRBJ2-7; D call uncertain. Between the trimmed V and J ends, which lost 4 bases and 1 base, there was a span of 8 bases. From germline, CDR1 is MNHEY and CDR2 SVGAGI. The CDR3 is 13 residues long. The CDR3 reads CASSWAESYEQYF. CDR3 sequence (DNA): TGTGCCAGCAGTTGGGCGGAGTCCTACGAGCAGTACTTC.

J is TRBJ2-5 and V is TRBV4-2, with D perhaps matching TRBD1 or TRBD2 (5 bases each). V gave up 1 base and J gave up 1 base, with 13 bases separating them. This CDR3 is 16 amino acids long. Per the germline V gene, CDR1 is LGHNA and CDR2 is YNFKEQ. Written as DNA, the CDR3 is TGTGCCAGCAGCCAAGTCTCAGGGACCCTCCAAGAGACCCAGTACTTC. It yields the protein CASSQVSGTLQETQYF.